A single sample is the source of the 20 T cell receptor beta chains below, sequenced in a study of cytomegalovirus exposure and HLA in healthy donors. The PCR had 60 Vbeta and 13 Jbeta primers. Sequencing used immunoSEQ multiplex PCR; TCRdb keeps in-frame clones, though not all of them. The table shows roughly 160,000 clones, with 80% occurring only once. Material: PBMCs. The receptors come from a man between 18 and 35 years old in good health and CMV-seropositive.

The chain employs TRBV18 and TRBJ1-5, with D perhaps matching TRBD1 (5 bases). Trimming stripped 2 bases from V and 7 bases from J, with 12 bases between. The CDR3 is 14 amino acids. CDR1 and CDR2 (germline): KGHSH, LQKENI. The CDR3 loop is CASSPSRSGQPQHF. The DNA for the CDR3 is TGTGCCAGCTCACCAAGCAGGTCAGGGCAGCCCCAGCATTTT.

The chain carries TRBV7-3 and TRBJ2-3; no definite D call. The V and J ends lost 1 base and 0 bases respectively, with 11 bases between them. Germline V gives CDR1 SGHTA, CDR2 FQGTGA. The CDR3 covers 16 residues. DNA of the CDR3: TGTGCCAGCAGCTTAAGAGGAGTACCTAGCACAGATACGCAGTATTTT. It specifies CASSLRGVPSTDTQYF.

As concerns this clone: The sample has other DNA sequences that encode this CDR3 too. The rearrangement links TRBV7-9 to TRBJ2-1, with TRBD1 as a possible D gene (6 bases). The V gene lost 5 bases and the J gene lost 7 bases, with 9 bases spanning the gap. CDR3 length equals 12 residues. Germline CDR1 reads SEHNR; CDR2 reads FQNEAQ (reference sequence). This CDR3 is CASSRTVNEQFF. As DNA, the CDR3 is TGTGCCAGCAGCCGGACAGTGAATGAGCAGTTCTTC. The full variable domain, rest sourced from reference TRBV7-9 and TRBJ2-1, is DTGVSQNPRHKITKRGQNVTFRCDPISEHNRLYWYRQTLGQGPEFLTYFQNEAQLEKSRLLSDRFSAERPKGSFSTLEIQRTEQGDSAMYLCASSRTVNEQFFGPGTRLTVL.

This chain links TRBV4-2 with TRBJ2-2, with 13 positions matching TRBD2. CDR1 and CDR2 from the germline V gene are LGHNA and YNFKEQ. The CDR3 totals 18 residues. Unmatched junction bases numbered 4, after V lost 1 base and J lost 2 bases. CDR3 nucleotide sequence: TGTGCCAGCAGCCAAGGGACTAGCGGGGGTTTAAACACCGGGGAGCTGTTTTTT. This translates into CASSQGTSGGLNTGELFF.

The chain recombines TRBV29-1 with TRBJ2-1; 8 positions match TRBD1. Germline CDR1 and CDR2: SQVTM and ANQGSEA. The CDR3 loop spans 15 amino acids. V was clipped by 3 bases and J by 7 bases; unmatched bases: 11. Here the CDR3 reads CSVDDGQGILNEQFF. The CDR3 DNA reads TGCAGCGTTGACGACGGACAGGGAATCCTTAATGAGCAGTTCTTC.

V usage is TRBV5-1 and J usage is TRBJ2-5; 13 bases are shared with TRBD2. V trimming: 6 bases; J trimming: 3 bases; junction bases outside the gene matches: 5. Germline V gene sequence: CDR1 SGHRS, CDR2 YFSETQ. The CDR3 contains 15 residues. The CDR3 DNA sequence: TGCGCCAGCACGGTTACTAGCGGGGGGGAAGAGACCCAGTACTTC. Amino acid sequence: CASTVTSGGEETQYF.

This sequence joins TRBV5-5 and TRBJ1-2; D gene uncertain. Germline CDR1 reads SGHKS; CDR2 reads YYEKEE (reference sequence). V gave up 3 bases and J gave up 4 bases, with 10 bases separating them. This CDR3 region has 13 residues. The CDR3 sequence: CASSSGSPYGYTF. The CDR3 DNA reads TGTGCCAGCAGCTCCGGGTCACCCTATGGCTACACCTTC.

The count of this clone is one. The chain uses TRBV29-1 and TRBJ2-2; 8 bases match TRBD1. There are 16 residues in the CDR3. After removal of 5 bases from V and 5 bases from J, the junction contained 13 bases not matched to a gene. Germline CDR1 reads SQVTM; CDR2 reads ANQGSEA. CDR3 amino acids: CSVLQGAGARTGELFF. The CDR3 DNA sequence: TGCAGCGTTTTGCAGGGGGCTGGAGCGAGGACCGGGGAGCTGTTTTTT.

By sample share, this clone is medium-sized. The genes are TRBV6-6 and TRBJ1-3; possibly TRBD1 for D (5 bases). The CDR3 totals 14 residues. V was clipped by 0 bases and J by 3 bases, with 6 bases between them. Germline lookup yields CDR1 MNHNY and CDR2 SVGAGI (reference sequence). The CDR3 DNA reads TGTGCCAGCAGTTACTCGACAGATGGAAACACCATATATTTT. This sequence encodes CASSYSTDGNTIYF.

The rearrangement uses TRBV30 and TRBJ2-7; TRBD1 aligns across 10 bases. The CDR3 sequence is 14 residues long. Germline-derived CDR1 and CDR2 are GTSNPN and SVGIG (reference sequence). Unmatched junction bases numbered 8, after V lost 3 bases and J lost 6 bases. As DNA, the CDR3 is TGTGCCTGGAGGGGTACCGGGACAGGGGTCGAGCAGTACTTC. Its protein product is CAWRGTGTGVEQYF. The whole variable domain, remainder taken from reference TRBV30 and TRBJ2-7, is SQTIHQWPATLVQPVGSPLSLECTVEGTSNPNLYWYRQAAGRGLQLLFYSVGIGQISSEVPQNLSASRPQDRQFILSSKKLLLSDSGFYLCAWRGTGTGVEQYFGPGTRLTVT.

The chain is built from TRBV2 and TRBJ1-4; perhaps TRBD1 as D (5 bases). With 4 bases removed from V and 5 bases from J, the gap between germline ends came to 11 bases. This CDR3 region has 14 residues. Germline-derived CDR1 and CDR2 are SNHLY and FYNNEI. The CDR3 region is CASSVSGENEKLFF. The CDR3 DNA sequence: TGTGCCAGCAGTGTGTCGGGGGAAAATGAAAAACTGTTTTTT.

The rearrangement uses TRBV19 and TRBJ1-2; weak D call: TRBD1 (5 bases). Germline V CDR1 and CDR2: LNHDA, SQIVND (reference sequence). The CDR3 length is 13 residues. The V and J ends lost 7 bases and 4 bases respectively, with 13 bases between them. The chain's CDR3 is CASNPQGSYGYTF. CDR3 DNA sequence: TGTGCCAGTAATCCGCAGGGCTCCTATGGCTACACCTTC.

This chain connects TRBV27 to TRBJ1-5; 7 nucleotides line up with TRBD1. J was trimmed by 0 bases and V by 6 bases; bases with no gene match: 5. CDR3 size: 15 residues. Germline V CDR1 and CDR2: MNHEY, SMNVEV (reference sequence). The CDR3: CASRTQGYSNQPQHF. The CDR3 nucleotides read TGTGCCAGCAGGACACAGGGGTATAGCAATCAGCCCCAGCATTTT.

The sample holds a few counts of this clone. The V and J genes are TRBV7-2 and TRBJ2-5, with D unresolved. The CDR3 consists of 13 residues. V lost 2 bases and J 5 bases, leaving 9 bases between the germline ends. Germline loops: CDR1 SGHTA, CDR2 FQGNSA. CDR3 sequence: CASSLRFRETQYF. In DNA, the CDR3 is TGTGCCAGCAGCTTACGGTTTCGGGAGACCCAGTACTTC.

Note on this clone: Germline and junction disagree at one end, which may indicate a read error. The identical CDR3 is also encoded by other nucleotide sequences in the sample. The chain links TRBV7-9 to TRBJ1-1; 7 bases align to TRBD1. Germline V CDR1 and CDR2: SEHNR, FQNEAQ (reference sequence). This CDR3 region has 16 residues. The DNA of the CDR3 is TGTGCCAGCAGCTTGGCGGGACAGCGTACGAACACTGAGGCTTTCTTT. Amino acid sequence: CASSLAGQRTNTEAFF.

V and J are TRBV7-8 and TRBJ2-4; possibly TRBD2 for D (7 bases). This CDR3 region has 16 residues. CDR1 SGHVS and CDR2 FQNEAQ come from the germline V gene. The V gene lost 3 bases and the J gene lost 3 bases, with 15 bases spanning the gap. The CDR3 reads CASSFGGGQFKNIQYF. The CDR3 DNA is TGTGCCAGCAGCTTTGGCGGGGGCCAATTCAAAAACATTCAGTACTTC.

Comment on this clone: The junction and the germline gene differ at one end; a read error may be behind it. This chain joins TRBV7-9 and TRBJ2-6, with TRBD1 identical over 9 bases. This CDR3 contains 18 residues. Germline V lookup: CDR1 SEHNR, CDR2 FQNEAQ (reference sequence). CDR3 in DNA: TGTTCCAGCAGCTTAGACAGGGGGGTCTTAATTGGGGCCAACGTCCTGACTTTC. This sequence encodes CSSSLDRGVLIGANVLTF. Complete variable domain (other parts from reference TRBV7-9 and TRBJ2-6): DTGVSQNPRHKITKRGQNVTFRCDPISEHNRLYWYRQTLGQGPEFLTYFQNEAQLEKSRLLSDRFSAERPKGSFSTLEIQRTEQGDSAMYLCSSSLDRGVLIGANVLTFGAGSRLTVL.

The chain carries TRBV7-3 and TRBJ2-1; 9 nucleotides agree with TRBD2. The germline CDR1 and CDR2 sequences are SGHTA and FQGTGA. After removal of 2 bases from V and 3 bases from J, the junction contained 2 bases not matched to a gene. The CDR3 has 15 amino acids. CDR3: CASSLVAGDYNEQFF. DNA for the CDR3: TGTGCCAGCAGCTTAGTAGCGGGGGACTACAATGAGCAGTTCTTC.

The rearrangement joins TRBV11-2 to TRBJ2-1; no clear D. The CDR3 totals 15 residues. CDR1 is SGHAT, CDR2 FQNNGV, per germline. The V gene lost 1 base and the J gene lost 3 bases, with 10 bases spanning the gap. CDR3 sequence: CASSLGQAIYNEQFF. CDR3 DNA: TGTGCCAGCAGCTTAGGCCAGGCTATCTACAATGAGCAGTTCTTC.

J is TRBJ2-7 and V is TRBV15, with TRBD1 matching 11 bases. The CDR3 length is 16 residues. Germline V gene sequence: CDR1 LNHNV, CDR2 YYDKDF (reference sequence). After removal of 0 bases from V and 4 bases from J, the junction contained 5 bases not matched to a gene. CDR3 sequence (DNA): TGTGCCACCAGCAGAGAATCCGGGACAGGGGGTTACGAGCAGTACTTC. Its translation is CATSRESGTGGYEQYF.